The clone carrying this T cell receptor (beta chain) was seen once. This record belongs to a study of blood T cell repertoires in COVID-19. Overall study: The United States, Italy and Spain supplied acute and convalescent COVID-19 samples. T cells, B-cell-depleted T cells, or PBMCs provided the cDNA or gDNA that served as material.

Study processing details: Quantification of nucleated cells was approximated via reference gene primer amplification. Only in-frame clones appear in the TCRdb table, and some are missing; sequencing was by immunoSEQ multiplex PCR. That table gives V, J and clone size, and the DNA gave D and trimming. The sample includes 650,000 to 800,000 clones, around 90% of them seen just once. Germline V CDR1 and CDR2: SQVTM, ANQGSEA. With 7 bases clipped from V and 9 bases from J, the junction kept 8 bases outside the gene matches. The CDR3 is 13 residues long. This chain connects TRBV29-1 to TRBJ1-6; 8 bases fit TRBD1. The TCR originated in a woman between 18 and 30 years old with acute or convalescent COVID-19. Sample: peripheral blood. CDR3 residues: CSAKQGDGSPLHF. Written as DNA, the CDR3 is TGCAGCGCAAAACAGGGGGATGGTTCACCCCTCCACTTT.